The clone carrying this T cell receptor (beta chain) was seen only once. Its antigen is undetermined. Germline CDR1 SGHTA, CDR2 FQGNSA. V lost 0 bases, J lost 4 bases, and 9 bases lay in between. The CDR3 extends over 14 amino acids. Data came from immunoSEQ multiplex PCR; TCRdb stores just in-frame clones and leaves some out. Among under 60,000 clones listed, approximately 88% were seen once. This record comes from a study of cytomegalovirus exposure and HLA in healthy donors. Notes on the study in general: First-cohort TCR clusters were later found to tend to co-occur in the approximately 120 validation repertoires. Specific recognition of CMV antigens was confirmed in vitro for a few chains (all CMV-associated).

The V gene is TRBV7-2, the J gene TRBJ1-1; a possible D gene is TRBD1 (5 bases). The sequencing sample was made of PBMCs. The sequence was obtained from a woman in her 30s in good health and CMV-seronegative. The CDR3 nucleotides read TGTGCCAGCAGCTTAGCGCACGGGGGCACTGAAGCTTTCTTT. Protein sequence: CASSLAHGGTEAFF.